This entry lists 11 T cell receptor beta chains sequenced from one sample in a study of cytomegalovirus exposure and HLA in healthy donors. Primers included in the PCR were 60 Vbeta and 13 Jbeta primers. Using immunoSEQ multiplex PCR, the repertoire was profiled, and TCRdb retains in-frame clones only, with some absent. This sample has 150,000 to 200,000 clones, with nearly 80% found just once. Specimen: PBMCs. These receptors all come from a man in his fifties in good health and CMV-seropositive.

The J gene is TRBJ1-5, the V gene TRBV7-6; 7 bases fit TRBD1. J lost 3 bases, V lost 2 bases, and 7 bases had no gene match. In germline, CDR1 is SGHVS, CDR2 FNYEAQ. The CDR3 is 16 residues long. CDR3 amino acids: CASSLKTGTVNQPQHF. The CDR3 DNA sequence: TGTGCCAGCAGCTTAAAAACCGGGACAGTCAATCAGCCCCAGCATTTT.

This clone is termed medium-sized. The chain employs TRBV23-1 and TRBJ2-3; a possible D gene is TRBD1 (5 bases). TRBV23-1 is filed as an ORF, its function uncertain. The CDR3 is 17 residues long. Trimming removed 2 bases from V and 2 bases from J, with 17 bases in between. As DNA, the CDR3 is TGCGCCAGCAGTCAAAGACCCCGGCAGGGCCCCACAGATACGCAGTATTTT. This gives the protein CASSQRPRQGPTDTQYF.

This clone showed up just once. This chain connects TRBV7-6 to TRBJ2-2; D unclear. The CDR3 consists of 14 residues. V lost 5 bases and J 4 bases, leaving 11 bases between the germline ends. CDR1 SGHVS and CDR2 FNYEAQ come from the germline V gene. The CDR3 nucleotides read TGTGCCAGCAGCCCTCGACTGAGCACCGGGGAGCTGTTTTTT. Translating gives CASSPRLSTGELFF.

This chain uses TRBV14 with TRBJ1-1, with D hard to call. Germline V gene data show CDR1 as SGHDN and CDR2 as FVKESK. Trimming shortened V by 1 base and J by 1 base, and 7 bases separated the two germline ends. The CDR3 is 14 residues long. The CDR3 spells CASSQAYGNTEAFF. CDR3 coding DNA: TGTGCCAGCAGCCAAGCATACGGGAACACTGAAGCTTTCTTT.

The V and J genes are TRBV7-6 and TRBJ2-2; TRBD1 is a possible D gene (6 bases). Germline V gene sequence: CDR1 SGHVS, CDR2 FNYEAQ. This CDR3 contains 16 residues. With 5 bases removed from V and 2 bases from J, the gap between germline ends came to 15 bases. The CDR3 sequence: CASSIPRDINTGELFF. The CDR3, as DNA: TGTGCCAGCAGCATTCCCCGGGACATTAACACCGGGGAGCTGTTTTTT.

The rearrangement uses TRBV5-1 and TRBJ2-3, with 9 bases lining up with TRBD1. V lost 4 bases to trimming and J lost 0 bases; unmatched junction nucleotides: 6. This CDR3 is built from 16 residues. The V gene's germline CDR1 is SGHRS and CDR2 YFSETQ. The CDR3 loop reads CASSQQGTGSTDTQYF. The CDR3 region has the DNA TGCGCCAGCAGCCAGCAGGGGACAGGGAGCACAGATACGCAGTATTTT.

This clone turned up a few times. CDR3 loop: CASSATPTEQYF. CDR3 DNA sequence: TGTGCCAGCAGTGCGACACCTACAGAGCAGTACTTC. This chain uses TRBV6-5 with TRBJ2-7; D is ambiguous. The germline V gene encodes CDR1 MNHEY and CDR2 SVGAGI. The CDR3 is 12 amino acids. V was trimmed by 5 bases and J by 7 bases, leaving 12 bases between them.

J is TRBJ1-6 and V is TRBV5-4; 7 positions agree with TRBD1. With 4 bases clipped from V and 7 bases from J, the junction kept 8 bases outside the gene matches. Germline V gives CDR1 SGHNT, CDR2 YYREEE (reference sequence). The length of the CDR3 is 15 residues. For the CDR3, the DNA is TGTGCCAGCAGCACATTACAGGGGCCAAATTCACCCCTCCACTTT. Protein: CASSTLQGPNSPLHF.

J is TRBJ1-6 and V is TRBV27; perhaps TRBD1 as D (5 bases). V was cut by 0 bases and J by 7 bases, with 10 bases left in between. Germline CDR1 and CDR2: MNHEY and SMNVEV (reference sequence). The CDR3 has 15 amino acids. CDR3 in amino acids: CASSLSRGWNSPLHF. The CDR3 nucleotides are TGTGCCAGCAGTTTATCTAGGGGTTGGAATTCACCCCTCCACTTT.

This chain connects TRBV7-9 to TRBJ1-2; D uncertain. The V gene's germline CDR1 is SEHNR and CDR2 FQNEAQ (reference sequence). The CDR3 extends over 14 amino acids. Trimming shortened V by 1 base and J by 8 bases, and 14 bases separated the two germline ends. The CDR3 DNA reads TGTGCCAGCAGCTTAGACTCGGGGATAGGGGGCTACACCTTC. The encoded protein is CASSLDSGIGGYTF.

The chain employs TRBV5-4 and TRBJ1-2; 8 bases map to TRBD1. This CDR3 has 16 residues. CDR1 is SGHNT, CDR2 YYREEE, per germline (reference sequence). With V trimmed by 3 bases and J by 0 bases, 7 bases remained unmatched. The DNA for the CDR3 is TGTGCCAGCAGCTCCGGACAGGGACGAGCTAACTATGGCTACACCTTC. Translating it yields CASSSGQGRANYGYTF.